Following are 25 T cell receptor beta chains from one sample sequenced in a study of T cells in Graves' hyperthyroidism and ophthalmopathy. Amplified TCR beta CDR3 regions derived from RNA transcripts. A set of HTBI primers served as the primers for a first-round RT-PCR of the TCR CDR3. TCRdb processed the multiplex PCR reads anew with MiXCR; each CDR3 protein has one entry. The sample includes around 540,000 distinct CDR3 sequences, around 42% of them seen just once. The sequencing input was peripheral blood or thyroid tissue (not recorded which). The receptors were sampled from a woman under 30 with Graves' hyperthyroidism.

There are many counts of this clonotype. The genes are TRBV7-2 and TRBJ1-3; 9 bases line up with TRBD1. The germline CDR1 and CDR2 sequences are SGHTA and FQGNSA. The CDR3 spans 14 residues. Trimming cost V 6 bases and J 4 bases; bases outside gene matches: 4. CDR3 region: CASRPGQGGNTIYF. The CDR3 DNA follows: TGTGCCAGCAGACCGGGACAGGGAGGAAACACCATATATTTT. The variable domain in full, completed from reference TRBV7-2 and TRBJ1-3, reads GAGVSQSPSNKVTEKGKDVELRCDPISGHTALYWYRQSLGQGLEFLIYFQGNSAPDKSGLPSDRFSAERTGGSVSTLTIQRTQQEDSAVYLCASRPGQGGNTIYFGEGSWLTVV.

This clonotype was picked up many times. The CDR3: CATWTVLDYGYTF. CDR3 DNA sequence: TGTGCCACTTGGACAGTCCTTGACTATGGCTACACCTTC. V is TRBV10-3 and J is TRBJ1-2; the D gene is possibly TRBD1 (6 bases). Germline V gene data show CDR1 as ENHRY and CDR2 as SYGVKD. There are 13 residues in the CDR3. V lost 10 bases and J lost 3, with 15 bases in between.

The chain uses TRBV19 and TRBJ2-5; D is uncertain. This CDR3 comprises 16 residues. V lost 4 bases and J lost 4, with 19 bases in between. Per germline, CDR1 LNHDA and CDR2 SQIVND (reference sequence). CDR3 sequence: CASSTRQDPETETQYF. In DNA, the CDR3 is TGTGCCAGTAGTACGCGCCAAGACCCAGAAACAGAGACCCAGTACTTC.

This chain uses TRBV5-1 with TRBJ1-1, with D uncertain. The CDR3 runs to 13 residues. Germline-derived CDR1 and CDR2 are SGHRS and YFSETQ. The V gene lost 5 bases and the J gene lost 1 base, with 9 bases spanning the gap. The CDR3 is CASRAAANTEAFF. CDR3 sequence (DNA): TGCGCCAGCAGAGCAGCAGCGAACACTGAAGCTTTCTTT.

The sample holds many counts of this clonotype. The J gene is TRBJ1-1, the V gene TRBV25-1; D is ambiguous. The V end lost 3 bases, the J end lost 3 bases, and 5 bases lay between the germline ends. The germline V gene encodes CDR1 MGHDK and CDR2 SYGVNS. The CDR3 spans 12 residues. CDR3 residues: CASSDQDTEAFF. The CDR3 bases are TGTGCCAGCAGTGACCAGGACACTGAAGCTTTCTTT.

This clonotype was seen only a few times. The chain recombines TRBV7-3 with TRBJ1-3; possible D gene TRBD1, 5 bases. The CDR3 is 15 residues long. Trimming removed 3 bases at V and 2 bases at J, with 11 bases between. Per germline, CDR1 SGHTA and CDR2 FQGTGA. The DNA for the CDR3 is TGTGCCAGCAGCTTGCTCGGGGACGCTGGAAACACCATATATTTT. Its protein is CASSLLGDAGNTIYF. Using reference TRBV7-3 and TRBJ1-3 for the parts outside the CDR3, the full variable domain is GAGVSQTPSNKVTEKGKYVELRCDPISGHTALYWYRQSLGQGPEFLIYFQGTGAADDSGLPNDRFFAVRPEGSVSTLKIQRTERGDSAVYLCASSLLGDAGNTIYFGEGSWLTVV.

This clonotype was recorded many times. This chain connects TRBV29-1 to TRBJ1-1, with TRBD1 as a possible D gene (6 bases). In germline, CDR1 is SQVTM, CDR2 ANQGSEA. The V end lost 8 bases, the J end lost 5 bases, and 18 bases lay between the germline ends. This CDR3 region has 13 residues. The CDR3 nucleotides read TGCAGCACCCTACAGGGCCCGAGGACTGAAGCTTTCTTT. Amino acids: CSTLQGPRTEAFF.

The CDR3 DNA follows: TGTGCCAGCAGTGGGACGAACGGGAGGTGGGAAGAGACCCAGTACTTC. Its protein is CASSGTNGRWEETQYF. The chain employs TRBV9 and TRBJ2-5; 7 nucleotides agree with TRBD2. The V gene's germline CDR1 is SGDLS and CDR2 YYNGEE. The CDR3 has 16 residues. Unmatched junction bases numbered 13, after V lost 5 bases and J lost 3 bases.

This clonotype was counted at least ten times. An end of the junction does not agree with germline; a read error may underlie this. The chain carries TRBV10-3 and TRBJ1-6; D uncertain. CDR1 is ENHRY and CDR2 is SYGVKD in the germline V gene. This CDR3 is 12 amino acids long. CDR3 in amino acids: CASSEIDSPLHF. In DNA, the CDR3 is TGTGCCAGCAGTGAAATTGATTCACCCCTCCACTTT.

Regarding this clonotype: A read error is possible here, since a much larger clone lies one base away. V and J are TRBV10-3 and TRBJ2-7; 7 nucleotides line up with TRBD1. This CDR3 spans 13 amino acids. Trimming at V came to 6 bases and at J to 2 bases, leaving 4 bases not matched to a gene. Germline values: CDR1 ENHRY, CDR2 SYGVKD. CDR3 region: CAISKDRTYEQYF. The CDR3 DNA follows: TGTGCCATCAGCAAGGACAGGACCTACGAGCAGTACTTC.

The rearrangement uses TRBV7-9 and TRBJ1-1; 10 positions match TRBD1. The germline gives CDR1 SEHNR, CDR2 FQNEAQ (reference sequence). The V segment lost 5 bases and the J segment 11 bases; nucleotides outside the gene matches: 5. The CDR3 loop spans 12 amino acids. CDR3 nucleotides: TGTGCCAGCAGCATGGGACAGGGGTCGGCTTTCTTT. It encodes CASSMGQGSAFF.

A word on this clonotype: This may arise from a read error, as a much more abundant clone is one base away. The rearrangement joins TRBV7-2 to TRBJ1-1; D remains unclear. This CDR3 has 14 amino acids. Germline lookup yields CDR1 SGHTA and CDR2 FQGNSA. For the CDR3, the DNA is TGTGCCAGCAGCTTACGCCCGCAGAACACTGGAGCTTTCTTT. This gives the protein CASSLRPQNTGAFF.

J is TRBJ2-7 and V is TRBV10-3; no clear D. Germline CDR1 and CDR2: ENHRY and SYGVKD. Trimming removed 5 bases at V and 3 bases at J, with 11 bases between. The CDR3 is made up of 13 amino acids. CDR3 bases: TGTGCCATCAGTTTCTCCTTTAGCTACGAGCAGTACTTC. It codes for CAISFSFSYEQYF.

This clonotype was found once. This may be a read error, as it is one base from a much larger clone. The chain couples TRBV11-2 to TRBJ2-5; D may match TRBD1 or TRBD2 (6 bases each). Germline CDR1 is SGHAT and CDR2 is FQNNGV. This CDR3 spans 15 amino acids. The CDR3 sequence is CASSPADGGLETHYF. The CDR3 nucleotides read TGTGCCAGCAGCCCAGCGGATGGGGGGCTTGAGACCCATTACTTC.

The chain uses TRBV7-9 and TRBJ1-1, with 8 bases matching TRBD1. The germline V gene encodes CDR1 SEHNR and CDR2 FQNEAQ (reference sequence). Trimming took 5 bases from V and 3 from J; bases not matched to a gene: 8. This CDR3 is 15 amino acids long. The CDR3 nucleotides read TGTGCCAGCAGCCTCCAGGGGGCCCGGGACACTGAAGCTTTCTTT. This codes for CASSLQGARDTEAFF.

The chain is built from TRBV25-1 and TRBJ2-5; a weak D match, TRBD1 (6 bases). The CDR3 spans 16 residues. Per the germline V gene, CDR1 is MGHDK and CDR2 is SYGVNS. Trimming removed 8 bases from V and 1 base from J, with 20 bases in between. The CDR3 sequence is CASSPLHGDTQETQYF. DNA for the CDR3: TGTGCCAGCTCACCGCTACACGGGGACACCCAAGAGACCCAGTACTTC.

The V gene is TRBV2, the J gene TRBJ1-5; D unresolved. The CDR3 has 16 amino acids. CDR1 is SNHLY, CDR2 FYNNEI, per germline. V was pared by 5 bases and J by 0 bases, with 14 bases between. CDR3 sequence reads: CASSYSAGYSNQPQHF. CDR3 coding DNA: TGTGCCAGCAGTTACTCCGCGGGGTATAGCAATCAGCCCCAGCATTTT.

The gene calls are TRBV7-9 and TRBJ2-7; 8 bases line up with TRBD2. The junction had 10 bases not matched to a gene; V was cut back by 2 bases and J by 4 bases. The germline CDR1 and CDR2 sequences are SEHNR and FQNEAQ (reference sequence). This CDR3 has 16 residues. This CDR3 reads CASSLHAGGGRYEQYF. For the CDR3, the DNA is TGTGCCAGCAGCTTACACGCGGGAGGCGGGAGGTACGAGCAGTACTTC.

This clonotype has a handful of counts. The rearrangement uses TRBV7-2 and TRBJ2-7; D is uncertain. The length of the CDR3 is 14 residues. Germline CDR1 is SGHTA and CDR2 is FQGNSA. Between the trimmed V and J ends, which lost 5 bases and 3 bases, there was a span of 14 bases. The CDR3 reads CASSQVGQSYEQYF. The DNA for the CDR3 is TGTGCCAGCAGCCAAGTTGGGCAGAGCTACGAGCAGTACTTC.

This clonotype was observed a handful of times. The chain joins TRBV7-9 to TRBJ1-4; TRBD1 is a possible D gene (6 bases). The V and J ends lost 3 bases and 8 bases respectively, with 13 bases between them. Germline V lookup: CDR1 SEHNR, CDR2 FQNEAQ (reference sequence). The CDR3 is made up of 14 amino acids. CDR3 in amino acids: CASSFGGGAEKLFF. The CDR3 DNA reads TGTGCCAGCAGCTTCGGTGGGGGCGCAGAAAAACTGTTTTTT. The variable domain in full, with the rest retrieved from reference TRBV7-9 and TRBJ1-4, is DTGVSQNPRHKITKRGQNVTFRCDPISEHNRLYWYRQTLGQGPEFLTYFQNEAQLEKSRLLSDRFSAERPKGSFSTLEIQRTEQGDSAMYLCASSFGGGAEKLFFGSGTQLSVL.

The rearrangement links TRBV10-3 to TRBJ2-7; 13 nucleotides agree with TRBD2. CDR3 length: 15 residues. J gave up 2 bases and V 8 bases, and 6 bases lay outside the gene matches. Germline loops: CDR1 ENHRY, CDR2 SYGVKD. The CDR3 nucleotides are TGTGCCATCTCCGGGACTAGCGGGACCGCCTACGAGCAGTACTTC. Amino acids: CAISGTSGTAYEQYF.

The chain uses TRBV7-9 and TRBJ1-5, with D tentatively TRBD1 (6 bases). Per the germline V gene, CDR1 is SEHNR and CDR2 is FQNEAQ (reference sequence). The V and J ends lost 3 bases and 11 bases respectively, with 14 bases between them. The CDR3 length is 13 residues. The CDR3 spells CASSFAGVRAQHF. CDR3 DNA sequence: TGTGCCAGCAGCTTCGCAGGGGTTCGGGCCCAGCATTTT.

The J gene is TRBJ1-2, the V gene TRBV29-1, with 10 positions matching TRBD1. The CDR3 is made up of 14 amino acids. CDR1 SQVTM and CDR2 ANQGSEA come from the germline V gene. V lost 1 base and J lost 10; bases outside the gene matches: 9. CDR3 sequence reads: CSVEVGTGAKVYTF. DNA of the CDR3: TGCAGCGTTGAAGTTGGGACAGGGGCCAAGGTCTACACCTTC.

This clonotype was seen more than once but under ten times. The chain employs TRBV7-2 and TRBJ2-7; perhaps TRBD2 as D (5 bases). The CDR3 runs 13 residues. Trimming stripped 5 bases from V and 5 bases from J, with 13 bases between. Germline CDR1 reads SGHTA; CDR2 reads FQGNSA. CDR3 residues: CASSAPRGNEQYF. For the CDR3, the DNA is TGTGCCAGCAGCGCGCCCCGGGGAAACGAGCAGTACTTC.

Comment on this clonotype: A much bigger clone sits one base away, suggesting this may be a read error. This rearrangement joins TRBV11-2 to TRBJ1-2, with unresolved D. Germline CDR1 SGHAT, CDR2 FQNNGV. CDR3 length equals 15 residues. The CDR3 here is CASSPDPWANYGYIF. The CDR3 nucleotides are TGTGCCAGCAGCCCTGACCCGTGGGCTAACTATGGCTACATCTTC.